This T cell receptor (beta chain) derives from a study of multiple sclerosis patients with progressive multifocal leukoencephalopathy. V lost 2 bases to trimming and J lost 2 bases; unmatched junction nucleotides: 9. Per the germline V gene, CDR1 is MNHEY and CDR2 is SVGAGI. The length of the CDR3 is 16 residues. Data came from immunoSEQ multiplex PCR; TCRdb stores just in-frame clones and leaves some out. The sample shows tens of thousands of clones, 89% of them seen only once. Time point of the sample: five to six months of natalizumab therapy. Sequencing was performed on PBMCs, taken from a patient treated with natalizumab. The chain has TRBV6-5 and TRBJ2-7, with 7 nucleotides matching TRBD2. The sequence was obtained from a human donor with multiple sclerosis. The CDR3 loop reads CASSYLRGLGTYEQYF. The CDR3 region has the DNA TGTGCCAGCAGTTACCTTCGAGGACTAGGCACCTACGAGCAGTACTTC.